This T cell receptor (beta chain) was identified during a study of blood T cell repertoires in COVID-19. Study-wide background: The United States, Italy and Spain were the sources of the acute and convalescent COVID-19 samples. T cells, B-cell-depleted T cells, or PBMCs provided the cDNA or gDNA that served as material.

With 8 bases removed from V and 0 bases from J, the gap between germline ends came to 17 bases. CDR3 length: 16 amino acids. Germline V gives CDR1 LNHDA, CDR2 SQIVND (reference sequence). Per the original data handling: Quantification of nucleated cells was approximated via reference gene primer amplification. Assay used: immunoSEQ multiplex PCR; TCRdb lists only in-frame clones, some missing. That table is the source of V, J and clone size, and D and trimming were worked out from the DNA. The sample holds hundreds of thousands of clones, 88% seen once. The sequenced sample was peripheral blood. The chain has TRBV19 and TRBJ1-3; TRBD1 is a possible D gene (6 bases). This receptor was obtained from a woman in her 70s with COVID-19, enrolled during active disease. DNA of the CDR3: TGTGCCAGTCGATCCGGACAGACTACCTCTGGAAACACCATATATTTT. It encodes CASRSGQTTSGNTIYF.